The entry below describes one T cell receptor beta chain. Its antigen remains unknown. The second PCR ran roughly 7 to 12 cycles with a sample-barcoded 5' primer and J-beta primers. One entry per CDR3 protein results from TCRdb running MiXCR on the 5' RACE reads. The repertoire consists of around 750,000 distinct CDR3 sequences, with less than 70% occurring once and the leading ten covering around 41%. The data were obtained in a study of blood T cells in healthy people across ages. Study-level findings and limits: Donor CMV status was unknown, possibly confounding expanded clonotype changes. Older age went with lower TCR beta diversity per million T cells, in a roughly linear way.

Trimming stripped 5 bases from V and 0 bases from J, with 10 bases between. Per germline, CDR1 KGHSH and CDR2 LQKENI. The length of the CDR3 is 14 residues. Sequenced material: blood. The sequence was obtained from an elderly man in good health. V gene TRBV18 combines with J gene TRBJ2-5; D is unclear. As DNA, the CDR3 is TGTGCCAGCTCAACTTGGACGGACCAAGAGACCCAGTACTTC. Translated, it gives CASSTWTDQETQYF.